This TCR beta chain was documented in a study of tumor-infiltrating lymphocytes in primary liver carcinoma. Study-wide background: There were roughly 3.5 to 7.13 million productive TCRbeta reads per sample, a yield similar across tissue types.

Study-wide results and limits: A significantly higher top-250-clone fraction was recorded for tumors than for blood (p = 0.039).

TCR beta cDNA was made from 500 ng total RNA with a constant-region primer. Libraries for TCR beta were built through three nested multiplex PCR rounds, which together made up a slightly modified ARM-PCR procedure. Each CDR3 protein is one row after TCRdb ran MiXCR on the multiplex PCR reads. The repertoire includes tens of thousands of distinct CDR3 sequences, 60% to 85% of them detected once, and 36% sits in the top ten. Both RNA and DNA were isolated together from approximately 20-30 mg of bulk tissue that had not been sorted. There were over 80% viable tumor cells in every single sample of tumor. As for this clonotype: Its antigen is not identified. The junction shows a germline mismatch at one end, possibly a read error.

This clonotype was sampled from a man aged 40-49 years with primary liver carcinoma and hepatitis B virus infection. The sample was liver tumor tissue from sampling region 5. Subset denoted: tumor region T5, tumor centre.

CDR3 nucleotides: TGTACCAGCAGCTTAACAGCAGGGGGCTCGGTAGAGACCCAGTACTTC. Protein product: CTSSLTAGGSVETQYF. This chain uses TRBV11-2 with TRBJ2-5; TRBD1 matches at 8 bases. Germline-derived CDR1 and CDR2 are SGHAT and FQNNGV. CDR3 size: 16 residues.